The sequence of this TCR beta chain was determined in a study of cytomegalovirus exposure and HLA in healthy donors. General study points: The study labeled approximately 150 TCR beta chains cytomegalovirus-associated.

Generated by immunoSEQ multiplex PCR, the TCRdb table keeps only in-frame clones and is missing some. The sample carries 250,000 to 400,000 clones, approximately 85% recorded once. Germline V gives CDR1 SGHTA, CDR2 FQGNSA. This CDR3 contains 16 residues. Losses at the gene ends were 1 base for V and 2 bases for J; bases not matched to a gene: 6. A remark on this clone: Antigen specificity is unknown.

This chain uses TRBV7-2 with TRBJ2-7; 9 positions match TRBD2. The receptor was derived from a man aged 30-40 years in good health and CMV-seronegative. The sample was PBMCs. CDR3 nucleotides: TGTGCCAGCAGCTTAGGGCGGGGGGGCGTCGCCTACGAGCAGTACTTC. Translation gives CASSLGRGGVAYEQYF.